Listed here is a single T cell receptor (beta chain). 60 Vbeta and 13 Jbeta primers were used in PCR. Using immunoSEQ multiplex PCR, the repertoire was profiled, and TCRdb retains in-frame clones only, with some absent. Of 99,000 or so clones listed, approximately 72% are singletons. The entry originates in a study of cytomegalovirus exposure and HLA in healthy donors. Turning to the study itself: Out of 150 million to 200 million T cells, an earlier analysis found over 90 million unique TCR beta sequences in total.

Germline values: CDR1 MDHEN, CDR2 SYDVKM. The CDR3 contains 12 residues. Trimming shortened V by 2 bases and J by 7 bases, and 6 bases separated the two germline ends. The sequencing sample was made of PBMCs. This TCR was sampled from a young man in good health and CMV-seronegative. This chain connects TRBV28 to TRBJ1-5; D may be TRBD1 (5 bases). The CDR3 region has the DNA TGTGCCAGCAGTTTAAGGGGCCAGCCCCAGCATTTT. It translates to CASSLRGQPQHF.